This is a list of T cell receptor beta chains from one sample in a study of shared clonotypes between healthy human individuals. The repertoire was sequenced with immunoSEQ multiplex PCR; TCRdb's copy has only in-frame clones and lacks some. The table lists over a million clones, around 97% of them singletons. The specimen was naive CD4+ T cells sorted from blood. Receptors were obtained from a man aged 30 to 39 in good health. Both conserved end residues are part of each CDR3. Fields, in order: CDR3 DNA, CDR3 protein, J gene, D gene, clone size, V gene. D genes are given only for firm matches. Clone size is given for some rows only: seen once, a few or many times, or a class if the clone is expanded.

CDR3 DNA: TGTGCCAGCGGATTGGGTGGCGAGCAGTACTTC
CDR3 protein: CASGLGGEQYF
J gene: TRBJ2-7
D gene: -
clone size: once
V gene: TRBV6-5

CDR3 DNA: TGTGCCAGCAGTGTCAGTATACACTACACAGATACGCAGTATTTT
CDR3 protein: CASSVSIHYTDTQYF
J gene: TRBJ2-3
D gene: -
clone size: -
V gene: TRBV2

CDR3 DNA: TGTGCCAGCTCACTTCGAGGGTCTTCAGGGGGCCGAGAGACCCAGTACTTC
CDR3 protein: CASSLRGSSGGRETQYF
J gene: TRBJ2-5
D gene: TRBD1
clone size: -
V gene: TRBV18

CDR3 DNA: TGTGCCATAAGACTAGCCCACAATGAGCAGTTCTTC
CDR3 protein: CAIRLAHNEQFF
J gene: TRBJ2-1
D gene: TRBD2
clone size: -
V gene: TRBV10-3

CDR3 DNA: TGTGCCAGCAGTTCTCCATCCGGGACAGCGATTGAAGCTTTCTTT
CDR3 protein: CASSSPSGTAIEAFF
J gene: TRBJ1-1
D gene: TRBD1
clone size: once
V gene: TRBV6-1

CDR3 DNA: TGTGCCAGCAGCTTGTGGGGGACCTATGGCTACACCTTC
CDR3 protein: CASSLWGTYGYTF
J gene: TRBJ1-2
D gene: -
clone size: -
V gene: TRBV5-4

CDR3 DNA: TGCGCCAGCAGCTTGGGCTCCGCGAACACCGGGGAGCTGTTTTTT
CDR3 protein: CASSLGSANTGELFF
J gene: TRBJ2-2
D gene: -
clone size: -
V gene: TRBV5-1

CDR3 DNA: TGTGCCAGCAGCTCCAGGGACTGGTATAACACAGATACGCAGTATTTT
CDR3 protein: CASSSRDWYNTDTQYF
J gene: TRBJ2-3
D gene: -
clone size: -
V gene: TRBV7-6

CDR3 DNA: TGTGCCAGCAGAAAGACAGGGTATGCTGGCTACACCTTC
CDR3 protein: CASRKTGYAGYTF
J gene: TRBJ1-2
D gene: TRBD1
clone size: -
V gene: TRBV28

CDR3 DNA: TGCGCCAGCAGCCAAGATCTATTAGTCGCGGGCTACGAGCAGTACTTC
CDR3 protein: CASSQDLLVAGYEQYF
J gene: TRBJ2-7
D gene: -
clone size: -
V gene: TRBV4-3

CDR3 DNA: TGTGCCAGCAGCTATACCAGTGCGGGAGCCACCACAGATACGCAGTATTTT
CDR3 protein: CASSYTSAGATTDTQYF
J gene: TRBJ2-3
D gene: TRBD2
clone size: -
V gene: TRBV9

CDR3 DNA: TGTGCCAGCAGCTTGTACGGGGGGCCCTATGCAACTAATGAAAAACTGTTTTTT
CDR3 protein: CASSLYGGPYATNEKLFF
J gene: TRBJ1-4
D gene: -
clone size: -
V gene: TRBV5-6

CDR3 DNA: TGTGCCAGCAGATTGGGGCGCGCGGGAGGGACCGCTGAGCAGTTCTTC
CDR3 protein: CASRLGRAGGTAEQFF
J gene: TRBJ2-1
D gene: TRBD2
clone size: -
V gene: TRBV7-2

CDR3 DNA: TGTGCCAGTAGTAAGCCCCCTTCCGGGGCCAACGTCCTGACTTTC
CDR3 protein: CASSKPPSGANVLTF
J gene: TRBJ2-6
D gene: -
clone size: -
V gene: TRBV19

CDR3 DNA: TGTGCCAGCAGCGTAGGCTGGGGACTAAGCCCTACCCGCACAGATACGCAGTATTTT
CDR3 protein: CASSVGWGLSPTRTDTQYF
J gene: TRBJ2-3
D gene: TRBD2
clone size: -
V gene: TRBV9

CDR3 DNA: TGTGCCAGCAGCGTAGATTTAGTTGTAAGTGAGCAGTACTTC
CDR3 protein: CASSVDLVVSEQYF
J gene: TRBJ2-7
D gene: -
clone size: -
V gene: TRBV9

CDR3 DNA: TGTGCCAGTTTTTCGACAGGGTTGGAAAACACCATATATTTT
CDR3 protein: CASFSTGLENTIYF
J gene: TRBJ1-3
D gene: TRBD1
clone size: -
V gene: TRBV19

CDR3 DNA: TGTTCGATTTGGGCTAGCGGGAGTGGGGAGACCCAGTACTTC
CDR3 protein: CSIWASGSGETQYF
J gene: TRBJ2-5
D gene: TRBD2
clone size: -
V gene: TRBV6-1

CDR3 DNA: TGTGCCAGCAGCAAACAGGGTGGTCCCTACGAGCAGTACTTC
CDR3 protein: CASSKQGGPYEQYF
J gene: TRBJ2-7
D gene: -
clone size: -
V gene: TRBV5-4

CDR3 DNA: TGTGCCAGCAGCCAAAGGGTTGCGCGGGGCATGAGCACTGAAGCTTTCTTT
CDR3 protein: CASSQRVARGMSTEAFF
J gene: TRBJ1-1
D gene: -
clone size: once
V gene: TRBV14

CDR3 DNA: TGTGCCAGCAGTTCCCTTGGCGGTTCCTACAATGAGCAGTTCTTC
CDR3 protein: CASSSLGGSYNEQFF
J gene: TRBJ2-1
D gene: -
clone size: -
V gene: TRBV6-5

CDR3 DNA: TGTGCCAGCAGCCCTCCAGGGTTCGAAGAGACCCAGTACTTC
CDR3 protein: CASSPPGFEETQYF
J gene: TRBJ2-5
D gene: -
clone size: -
V gene: TRBV5-6

CDR3 DNA: TGTGCCAGTATAAAGGGACAGGGAATAAATCAGCCCCAGCATTTT
CDR3 protein: CASIKGQGINQPQHF
J gene: TRBJ1-5
D gene: TRBD1
clone size: -
V gene: TRBV6-1

CDR3 DNA: TGTGCCAGCAGCTTAGCGCACCAGGGTACTTACGAGCAGTACTTC
CDR3 protein: CASSLAHQGTYEQYF
J gene: TRBJ2-7
D gene: -
clone size: -
V gene: TRBV7-2

CDR3 DNA: TGCGCCAGCAGTGCCGGGACAGGGAGCGCAGATACGCAGTATTTT
CDR3 protein: CASSAGTGSADTQYF
J gene: TRBJ2-3
D gene: TRBD1
clone size: -
V gene: TRBV10-1

CDR3 DNA: TGTGCCAGCAGCTCCTTGACTAGCGAGAGCTCCTACGAGCAGTACTTC
CDR3 protein: CASSSLTSESSYEQYF
J gene: TRBJ2-7
D gene: -
clone size: -
V gene: TRBV12-1

CDR3 DNA: TGTGCCAGCAGTGAAGCGGGGGCTAAGGACAATGAGCAGTTCTTC
CDR3 protein: CASSEAGAKDNEQFF
J gene: TRBJ2-1
D gene: -
clone size: -
V gene: TRBV6-1

CDR3 DNA: TGTGCCAGCAGCTTAGTGGGAGCGGGCCTAGCAGCCTCCTACAATGAGCAGTTCTTC
CDR3 protein: CASSLVGAGLAASYNEQFF
J gene: TRBJ2-1
D gene: -
clone size: -
V gene: TRBV7-2

CDR3 DNA: TGCGCCAGCAGCCAAGATCGGGGGGGCGCGGTTTATTCGAACATTCAGTACTTC
CDR3 protein: CASSQDRGGAVYSNIQYF
J gene: TRBJ2-4
D gene: TRBD2
clone size: -
V gene: TRBV4-1

CDR3 DNA: TGTGCCAGCTCACCACTGGACACCACCTACGAGCAGTACTTC
CDR3 protein: CASSPLDTTYEQYF
J gene: TRBJ2-7
D gene: -
clone size: -
V gene: TRBV18

CDR3 DNA: TGTGCCAGCAGCTTACCAGATGACTATGGCTACACCTTC
CDR3 protein: CASSLPDDYGYTF
J gene: TRBJ1-2
D gene: -
clone size: -
V gene: TRBV7-9

CDR3 DNA: TGCGCCAGCAGCTGGGCGGGGGGATCCTACAATGAGCAGTTCTTC
CDR3 protein: CASSWAGGSYNEQFF
J gene: TRBJ2-1
D gene: TRBD2
clone size: -
V gene: TRBV5-1

CDR3 DNA: TGTGCCTCCGGGGGACTAGCGGGAGGAAGTTGGAATGAGCAGTTCTTC
CDR3 protein: CASGGLAGGSWNEQFF
J gene: TRBJ2-1
D gene: TRBD2
clone size: -
V gene: TRBV7-6

CDR3 DNA: TGTGCCAGTAGTAGGGACGGGCGGAACACTGAAGCTTTCTTT
CDR3 protein: CASSRDGRNTEAFF
J gene: TRBJ1-1
D gene: -
clone size: -
V gene: TRBV19

CDR3 DNA: TGTGCCAGCAGCGATAGGGACAGGCCATTAGACTATGGCTACACCTTC
CDR3 protein: CASSDRDRPLDYGYTF
J gene: TRBJ1-2
D gene: TRBD1
clone size: -
V gene: TRBV7-3

CDR3 DNA: TGCAGCGTTGATGGGACAGGGGGCGCCTATGGCTACACCTTC
CDR3 protein: CSVDGTGGAYGYTF
J gene: TRBJ1-2
D gene: TRBD1
clone size: once
V gene: TRBV29-1

CDR3 DNA: TGTGCCTATCGGGACTACCTTTTGGACAATGAGCAGTTCTTC
CDR3 protein: CAYRDYLLDNEQFF
J gene: TRBJ2-1
D gene: TRBD2
clone size: -
V gene: TRBV30

CDR3 DNA: TGTGCCAGCAGCCCGGGACCGAATTATGGCTACACCTTC
CDR3 protein: CASSPGPNYGYTF
J gene: TRBJ1-2
D gene: -
clone size: -
V gene: TRBV9

CDR3 DNA: TGTGCCAGCAGTAGATTGACCGCCTACGAGCAGTACTTC
CDR3 protein: CASSRLTAYEQYF
J gene: TRBJ2-7
D gene: -
clone size: -
V gene: TRBV6-5

CDR3 DNA: TGTGCCAGCAGCTTGGGCAGTGGCACAGATACGCAGTATTTT
CDR3 protein: CASSLGSGTDTQYF
J gene: TRBJ2-3
D gene: -
clone size: -
V gene: TRBV11-2

CDR3 DNA: TGTGCCAGCAGCGTAGGCTTCAGACTAGCGGGATTAGATACGCAGTATTTT
CDR3 protein: CASSVGFRLAGLDTQYF
J gene: TRBJ2-3
D gene: TRBD2
clone size: -
V gene: TRBV9